A single TCR beta chain is shown here with its context. There is no known antigen for this receptor. These data belong to a study of CXCR3-negative and CXCR3-positive naive CD8 T cells (dated 2019 in TCRdb). Background on the whole study: Approximately 140 million TRB reads were obtained in total, roughly 1.5 +/- 0.3 million reads per library. Diversity and physicochemical repertoire analyses were performed on 11 donors pooled from two independent experiments. Naive subsets from five or six donors and memory cells from 3 donors were included in the TRBV-TRBJ cluster analysis.

General study outcomes and caveats: Surface CD5, linked to self-reactivity in mice, was comparable between naive subsets; TCR interaction strength was therefore also inferred from TRB CDR3 physicochemical properties. Freshly isolated PBMCs were used for most assays because CXCR3 expression went down partially after cryopreservation. Repertoire diversity was comparably high in both naive subsets but much lower in memory CD8+ T cells. TRBV-TRBJ usage was similar between naive CXCR3-negative and CXCR3-positive cells from the same donor, while memory cells showed distinct patterns. TRB CDR3s from CXCR3-positive naive cells showed higher hydrophobicity (lower Kidera factor 4), lower energy, and higher strength and volume indices than CXCR3-negative naive cells.

For every CD8+ T cell subset, hundreds of thousands of cells were flow-sorted straight into RLT lysis buffer, and each subset was sorted in triplicate. To keep memory contaminants out, a stringent definition of naive CD8+ T cells was applied: CD45RO-CCR7+CD27+CD95-. Using standard density gradient centrifugation, peripheral blood mononuclear cells were isolated from buffy coats. A FACSAria III was used to flow-sort naive CXCR3-negative and CXCR3-positive CD8+ T cells. Total RNA was extracted from sorted cells with an RNeasy Mini Kit. The listed sequencing device is NextSeq 550. The Human TCR Profiling Kit (MiLaboratory) was used to prepare UMI-labeled 5' RACE TRB cDNA libraries. cDNA synthesis used the entire amount of extracted RNA, and PCR amplification then used the entire amount of cDNA produced. Libraries were prepared in parallel with an identical number of PCR cycles. Turning to the authors' computational methods: With a minimum of two reads required per UMI, MIGEC and MiXCR pulled out about 49,000 +/- 11,000 unique UMI-labeled TRB cDNA molecules from each library. Each library averaged approximately 40,000 +/- 10,000 functional in-frame TRB CDR3 nucleotide clonotypes without stop codons. Diversity metrics, including normalized Shannon-Wiener and Chao1, were computed in VDJtools after downsampling to 5000 UMI-labeled TRB molecules per sample. VDJtools was used to calculate clonotype-size-weighted physicochemical properties of the central five CDR3 residues, namely interaction energy, strength, volume and Kidera factor 4. TCRdb reprocessed the public reads and reports one entry per CDR3 protein sequence, without DNA. In this record, the V and J calls reflect TCRdb's handling and not the investigators' own analysis. The table of this sample itemizes some 130,000 distinct CDR3 sequences. The ten top clones hold 0.49% of the sample.

CDR1 is given as SQVTM and CDR2 as ANQGSEA, both from the germline V gene. The CDR3 contains 14 residues, cysteine and phenylalanine counted. Nucleotide data are not available. In this chain, TRBV29-1 is recombined with TRBJ2-7; no DNA is available, so the TRBD1 call from TCRdb remains unchecked. This receptor was identified in a human donor in good health. Some clones in this sample may be carry-over from other donors' samples. What was sequenced was naive CXCR3- CD8+ T cells from blood. What the cell subset or site label conveys for this sample: CD45RO-CCR7+CD27+CD95- naive CD8+ T cells lacking CXCR3 (TNR3-). The CDR3 protein sequence reads: CSVEGTGGSYEQYF.